This T cell receptor beta chain was observed in a study of cytomegalovirus exposure and HLA in healthy donors. TCRdb keeps only in-frame clones here, not all; method: immunoSEQ multiplex PCR. In the table there are roughly 300,000 clones, roughly 85% of which are singletons. Trimming took 4 bases from V and 3 from J; bases not matched to a gene: 8. CDR3 length: 15 amino acids. Sequenced sample: PBMCs. The rearrangement joins TRBV23-1 to TRBJ2-7; 8 bases are a match to TRBD1. TRBV23-1 is classed as an ORF, of uncertain function. This sequence was found in a woman aged 18 to 35 in good health and CMV-seronegative. The CDR3, as DNA: TGCGCCAGCAGTCCCCTGGACAGGGATAACTACGAGCAGTACTTC. Translation gives CASSPLDRDNYEQYF.